This T cell receptor beta chain was sequenced for a study of identical twins (TCRdb year 2016). About the study as a whole: To test whether fetal clonotypes persist, this study deep-sequenced TCR alpha and beta repertoires from monozygotic twins, from unrelated adults of various ages, and from cord blood. To rule out contamination, the twin experiments were replicated at different times with different library preparation protocols.

Library construction relied on 5' RACE. Instrument used: Illumina HiSeq 2000. Template switching introduced a universal primer binding site; the final cDNA contained a unique molecular identifier, enabling accurate counting of TCR cDNA molecules. Specific primers in the conserved constant-segment region were used to synthesize first-strand cDNA for TCR alpha and beta chains. Each cDNA library was double barcoded, with a SMART-Mk sample barcode plus Illumina barcodes, to control for contamination. TruSeq adapter sequences and Illumina sample barcodes were added in two successive PCR steps. Sequencing of the TCR alpha and beta cDNA libraries was done on the Illumina HiSeq platform using custom primers. In the paper's pipeline: Raw reads were processed with MiGEC to extract unique molecular identifiers, and MiXCR was used to determine CDR3 positions. Recombination models were inferred per individual with the repgenHMM and IGoR tools using an EM algorithm. Shared clonotypes were analyzed with the tcR package in R, and sharing was normalized by the product of cloneset sizes. Out-of-frame nonproductive sequences were analyzed to study raw recombination free of thymic and clonal selection effects. In-frame beta chains were kept once TCRdb had trimmed the public reads at Q25 with fastp and called clones with MiXCR. Identical CDR3 protein sequences are pooled into one entry, listed with their most common genes and DNA. TCRdb, rather than the study authors, made the V and J calls. For this sample there are roughly 230,000 distinct CDR3 sequences; approximately 8.6% appear just once. The ten largest clones capture less than 4% of the sample.

The CDR3 sequence holds 15 residues, the cysteine and phenylalanine included. Of all the DNA, just the CDR3 is kept, 45 bases in frame from base 1. Clipping removes 3 bases from V and 2 bases from J, with 6 as the unmatched junction base count. CDR1 and CDR2, per the germline V gene, are LGHNA and YSLEER. Every donor was a healthy Caucasian. Three pairs of female monozygotic twins, all aged about 18 to 29 years, were included in the twin cohort. CD4+ and CD8+ T cell populations were isolated with positive isolation kits from Invitrogen. What the authors observed across the whole study: Compared with coincidental sharing between unrelated individuals, an excess of low generation-probability sequences was observed among out-of-frame TCR alpha sequences shared between twins. Fewer insertions were carried by abundant cord blood beta clonotypes, a similar but weaker trend appeared in young adult naive repertoires, and no such trend appeared in memory repertoires. Zero-insertion analyses could be partly confounded by invariant T cells such as MAIT and iNKT, although diverse VJ usage argued against such confounding for most clonotypes. In monozygotic twins, out-of-frame TCR alpha sharing was systematically underestimated by recombination models, although the models agreed with sharing between unrelated individuals. A weaker excess of twin sharing was found in beta out-of-frame sequences because the signal-to-noise ratio was lowered by fewer shared sequences. Because the same donors could not be followed over many years, the conclusions relied on cross-sectional statistical analysis.

With regard to this clonotype: Its specific antigen is unknown. Per-base qualities were not stored, and no clone one base away is much larger.

The data were also submitted as part of a second study, on yellow fever vaccine responses in identical twins. The second paper states: According to the authors, the vaccine-induced T cell response in identical twins seemed to be partly convergent and partly specific to each individual. Focusing on identical twins, the study followed the T cell clones that responded to the vaccine, and did so with precision.

Sequencing input: CD8+ T cells sorted from blood. This clonotype originated in a woman between 18 and 30 years old in good health. The chain was built from TRBV4-3 and TRBJ2-7, and 8 junction bases match TRBD2. The CDR3 reads as follows: CASSQRRGAPYEQYF. The nucleotide sequence reads TGCGCCAGCAGCCAGAGGCGGGGGGCTCCCTACGAGCAGTACTTC.